The 32 T cell receptor beta chains given below trace back to one sample, sequenced in a study of neurological immune-mediated disorders. In TCRdb, the 5' RACE reads were re-called with MiXCR into one record per CDR3 protein. The sample has around 64,000 distinct CDR3 sequences, 9.5% to 15% seen once. Sequencing input: PBMCs. These receptor sequences come from a woman aged 60-75 years with HTLV-1-associated myelopathy (HAM/TSP).

This clonotype was detected ten times or more. The chain is built from TRBV7-2 and TRBJ2-2; a weak D match, TRBD2 (6 bases). The germline V and J ends were trimmed by 5 bases and 4 bases, with 17 bases remaining between them. The CDR3 length is 16 residues. Germline-derived CDR1 and CDR2 are SGHTA and FQGNSA. The CDR3 DNA reads as TGTGCCAGCAGCCGCGGTCGGGGGACGGCCACCGGGGAGCTGTTTTTT. Translated: CASSRGRGTATGELFF.

This clonotype was picked up many times. The chain uses TRBV5-6 and TRBJ2-2, with 9 bases fitting TRBD2. Germline trimming cut 0 bases from V and 7 bases from J; bases unmatched to any gene: 7. Germline V gene lookup returns CDR1 SGHDT and CDR2 YYEEEE. The CDR3 sequence is 16 residues long. The CDR3 protein is CASSLGASGMVGELFF. In nucleotides, the CDR3 is TGTGCCAGCAGCTTGGGCGCTAGCGGGATGGTCGGGGAGCTGTTTTTT.

Note on this clonotype: A much bigger clone sits one base away, suggesting this may be a read error. V usage is TRBV20-1 and J usage is TRBJ2-1, with D perhaps matching TRBD2 (6 bases). Germline loops: CDR1 DFQATT, CDR2 SNEGSKA (reference sequence). V was clipped by 3 bases and J by 8 bases, with 20 bases between them. The CDR3 is 15 residues long. CDR3 nucleotides: TGCAGTGCTAGGACGTGTCGTCTGGGGGGAGATGAGCAGTTCTTC. Translation gives CSARTCRLGGDEQFF.

This clonotype showed up many times. The chain has TRBV29-1 and TRBJ2-4, with 7 bases aligning to TRBD1. The J segment lost 3 bases and the V segment lost 5 bases, leaving 7 bases of the junction unmatched. Germline V gene lookup returns CDR1 SQVTM and CDR2 ANQGSEA. The CDR3 spans 14 residues. The CDR3 spells CSVFDRVGKNIQYF. The CDR3 bases are TGCAGCGTTTTCGACAGGGTTGGCAAAAACATTCAGTACTTC.

Remarks on this clonotype: This may be a read error: a much more frequent sequence differs by one nucleotide. The chain recombines TRBV12-3 or TRBV12-4 with TRBJ2-3; TRBD2 matches 7 bases. The CDR3 spans 15 residues. After removal of 6 bases from V and 4 bases from J, the junction contained 10 bases not matched to a gene. The CDR3 nucleotides read TGTGCCAGCAGCACGACCCTCGCGGGAGCAGATACGCAGTATTTT. Amino acids: CASSTTLAGADTQYF.

This clonotype was seen at least ten times. This chain links TRBV6-5 with TRBJ2-7; D tentatively reads TRBD1 or TRBD2 (5 bases each). V gave up 1 base and J gave up 3 bases, with 16 bases separating them. The length of the CDR3 is 16 residues. The V gene's germline CDR1 is MNHEY and CDR2 SVGAGI. CDR3 DNA sequence: TGTGCCAGCAGTTACTTTCGAGGGGCTACTTTCTACGAGCAGTACTTC. It encodes CASSYFRGATFYEQYF.

In its sample, this clonotype was seen many times. The chain joins TRBV12-3 or TRBV12-4 to TRBJ2-3, with 15 bases fitting TRBD2. CDR3 length: 17 amino acids. Trimming at V came to 6 bases and at J to 4 bases, leaving 8 bases not matched to a gene. The CDR3 DNA reads as TGTGCCAGCAGCCAGAAGGGACTAGCGGGAGGAGCAGATACGCAGTATTTT. It yields the protein CASSQKGLAGGADTQYF.

This clonotype was detected many times. This rearrangement joins TRBV3-1 to TRBJ2-1; no clear D. The ends were cut back, 2 bases at V and 10 bases at J, with 9 bases in the middle. Germline lookup yields CDR1 LGHDT and CDR2 YNNKEL (reference sequence). The CDR3 length is 12 residues. CDR3 in DNA: TGTGCCAGCAGCCAATTGTGGGCCGAGCAGTTCTTC. Translation gives CASSQLWAEQFF.

For this clonotype: A much bigger clone sits one base away, suggesting this may be a read error. The rearrangement uses TRBV20-1 and TRBJ1-2; 7 bases agree with TRBD1. This CDR3 has 14 amino acids. Germline V gene lookup returns CDR1 DFQATT and CDR2 SNEGSKA (reference sequence). Germline trimming cut 5 bases from V and 7 bases from J; bases unmatched to any gene: 13. In nucleotides, the CDR3 is TGCAGTGCTTATACCGGGACAGTGAAGTTTGGCTACACCTTC. Translated, it gives CSAYTGTVKFGYTF.

This clonotype was recorded many times. The V call is TRBV7-2, the J call TRBJ2-7; TRBD1 agrees at 10 bases. The germline V gene encodes CDR1 SGHTA and CDR2 FQGNSA. The CDR3 contains 17 residues. The V and J ends lost 5 bases and 3 bases, in that order; junction bases with no gene match: 13. In DNA form, the CDR3 reads TGTGCCAGCAGCATCCCAACACGGGACAGGGGAATCTACGAGCAGTACTTC. Its protein is CASSIPTRDRGIYEQYF.

J is TRBJ2-1 and V is TRBV20-1; no firm D call. Germline CDR1 and CDR2: DFQATT and SNEGSKA (reference sequence). Trimming shortened V by 8 bases and J by 8 bases, and 16 bases separated the two germline ends. The CDR3 runs 12 residues. This CDR3 is CSPREWTDEQFF. The DNA for the CDR3 is TGCAGTCCTCGAGAGTGGACGGATGAGCAGTTCTTC.

This clonotype was picked up many times. This CDR3 is CASSLALAGPQETQYF. In DNA, the CDR3 is TGCGCCAGCAGCTTGGCTCTAGCGGGTCCTCAAGAGACCCAGTACTTC. This chain uses TRBV5-1 with TRBJ2-5; 8 bases are shared with TRBD2. The CDR3 covers 16 residues. CDR1 SGHRS and CDR2 YFSETQ come from the germline V gene. V shed 0 bases and J 2 bases; nucleotides not matched to a gene: 6.

This clonotype was detected many times. The chain combines TRBV12-3 or TRBV12-4 with TRBJ2-1; TRBD2 aligns across 10 bases. There are 15 residues in the CDR3. The J segment lost 7 bases and the V segment lost 8 bases, leaving 11 bases of the junction unmatched. For the CDR3, the DNA is TGTGCCAGCCTCCTAGCGGGGGCGCCCACAAATGAGCAGTTCTTC. Translating it yields CASLLAGAPTNEQFF.

This clonotype was observed at least ten times. The V and J genes are TRBV7-2 and TRBJ2-1, with D possibly being TRBD1 or TRBD2 (5 bases each). Germline CDR1 reads SGHTA; CDR2 reads FQGNSA. V dropped 5 bases and J dropped 15 bases, with 20 bases sitting between them. The CDR3 has 13 residues. DNA for the CDR3: TGTGCCAGCAGCCCGAACGTGAGGGGCCACCTGTTCTTC. Its protein is CASSPNVRGHLFF.

This clonotype was detected ten times or more. The CDR3 here is CASSLAGDPGNTIYF. The CDR3, as DNA: TGCGCCAGCAGCTTGGCCGGAGATCCTGGAAACACCATATATTTT. The rearrangement links TRBV5-1 to TRBJ1-3, with D hard to call. The CDR3 has 15 amino acids. V was cut by 0 bases and J by 2 bases, with 9 bases left in between. The germline V gene has CDR1 SGHRS and CDR2 YFSETQ.

This clonotype was observed at least ten times. V gene TRBV5-6 combines with J gene TRBJ2-1, with 8 bases identical to TRBD1. This CDR3 comprises 13 residues. Germline CDR1 reads SGHDT; CDR2 reads YYEEEE. V lost 3 bases, J lost 10 bases, and 6 bases stayed unmatched. This CDR3 is CASSSPGGREQFF. The CDR3 DNA follows: TGTGCCAGCAGCTCCCCAGGGGGCAGGGAGCAGTTCTTC.

At least ten counts were recorded for this clonotype. This sequence joins TRBV11-2 and TRBJ2-1; 10 bases map to TRBD2. The CDR3 contains 16 residues. With V trimmed by 1 base and J by 6 bases, 6 bases remained unmatched. Germline V CDR1 and CDR2: SGHAT, FQNNGV. The DNA of the CDR3 is TGTGCCAGCAGCTTAGCTAGCGGGAGTCTTTCCAATGAGCAGTTCTTC. Translating gives CASSLASGSLSNEQFF.

This clonotype appeared many times. This sequence joins TRBV20-1 and TRBJ2-2, with a weak D call TRBD2 (5 bases). The germline V and J ends were trimmed by 6 bases and 2 bases, with 13 bases remaining between them. Germline V gene lookup returns CDR1 DFQATT and CDR2 SNEGSKA (reference sequence). The CDR3 has 14 amino acids. The CDR3 reads CSATLGANTGELFF. The CDR3, as DNA: TGCAGTGCCACCCTGGGAGCCAACACCGGGGAGCTGTTTTTT.

In DNA form, the CDR3 reads TGTGCCAGCAGCCCAACGCCAGGGGGCACGAACGATGAGCAGTTCTTC. Encoded protein: CASSPTPGGTNDEQFF. This sequence joins TRBV6-1 and TRBJ2-1; 8 nucleotides line up with TRBD1. Looked up from germline, CDR1 is MNHNS and CDR2 is SASEGT. There are 16 residues in the CDR3. Trimming cost V 6 bases and J 8 bases; bases outside gene matches: 15.

This clonotype was observed at least ten times. The chain is built from TRBV5-1 and TRBJ2-2; D is perhaps TRBD1 (7 bases). V was cut by 4 bases and J by 0 bases, with 10 bases left in between. This CDR3 spans 15 amino acids. In germline, CDR1 is SGHRS, CDR2 YFSETQ. The CDR3 DNA reads TGCGCCAGCAGCGGAGGGACAGCGAACACCGGGGAGCTGTTTTTT. Residues: CASSGGTANTGELFF.

This clonotype occurred many times. The genes are TRBV6-5 and TRBJ2-3, with 9 bases that match TRBD2. The ends lost 4 bases at V and 1 base at J; junction bases unmatched: 3. The germline gives CDR1 MNHEY, CDR2 SVGAGI. This CDR3 contains 15 residues. CDR3 DNA: TGTGCCAGCAGTTCGTGGACTAGCGGCACAGATACGCAGTATTTT. It codes for CASSSWTSGTDTQYF.

In this sample, this clonotype turned up many times. V and J are TRBV4-2 and TRBJ2-1; weak D call: TRBD1 (5 bases). Looked up from germline, CDR1 is LGHNA and CDR2 is YNFKEQ. V was trimmed by 2 bases and J by 7 bases, leaving 12 bases between them. The CDR3 totals 14 residues. CDR3 sequence (DNA): TGTGCCAGCAGCCAACCCCACAAGGGGAATGAGCAGTTCTTC. Its protein is CASSQPHKGNEQFF.

This clonotype came up many times. This chain uses TRBV7-9 with TRBJ2-2, with D unresolved. From germline, CDR1 is SEHNR and CDR2 FQNEAQ (reference sequence). Deletions cut 5 bases from V and 4 bases from J, with 14 bases between. The CDR3 totals 15 residues. The CDR3 sequence is CASSEGLRGTGELFF. The CDR3 DNA reads TGTGCCAGCAGCGAAGGCCTACGAGGCACCGGGGAGCTGTTTTTT.

The chain has TRBV10-3 and TRBJ1-5, with no clear D. The CDR3 runs to 14 residues. The V end lost 2 bases, the J end lost 13 bases, and 18 bases lay between the germline ends. Germline V CDR1 and CDR2: ENHRY, SYGVKD. CDR3 coding DNA: TGTGCCATCAGTGAGGTTGTCGGGAATCATCCTCAGCATTTT. This translates into CAISEVVGNHPQHF.

The sample holds many counts of this clonotype. V and J are TRBV2 and TRBJ2-7; D not resolved. Germline lookup yields CDR1 SNHLY and CDR2 FYNNEI. The V and J ends lost 3 bases and 0 bases respectively, with 6 bases between them. This CDR3 is 13 amino acids long. The CDR3 DNA sequence: TGTGCCAGCAGTGACCAGGCCTCCTACGAGCAGTACTTC. Amino acids: CASSDQASYEQYF.

In the case of this clonotype: Just one base apart from a much larger clone, this may be a read error. V usage is TRBV19 and J usage is TRBJ2-5; D may be TRBD1 or TRBD2 (6 bases each). Trimming took off 10 bases at V and 4 bases at J, with 22 bases between the two ends. CDR1 LNHDA and CDR2 SQIVND come from the germline V gene (reference sequence). This CDR3 region has 15 residues. The CDR3 spells CAITAQGYGGETQYF. CDR3 DNA: TGTGCCATTACGGCACAGGGATACGGGGGAGAGACCCAGTACTTC.

This clonotype occurred many times. The chain carries TRBV6-5 and TRBJ1-4; D is undetermined. Deletions cut 6 bases from V and 5 bases from J, with 10 bases between. The germline CDR1 and CDR2 sequences are MNHEY and SVGAGI. The CDR3 totals 13 residues. CDR3 coding DNA: TGTGCCAGCAGGGAACAGCGGAATGAAAAACTGTTTTTT. It specifies CASREQRNEKLFF.

Regarding this clonotype: A much larger clone lies a single base off, so this may be a read error. The rearrangement joins TRBV5-1 to TRBJ2-6, with TRBD1 matching over 7 bases. CDR3 size: 19 residues. Germline trimming cut 0 bases from V and 0 bases from J; bases unmatched to any gene: 9. Per the germline V gene, CDR1 is SGHRS and CDR2 is YFSETQ. CDR3 sequence (DNA): TGCGCCAGCAGCTTGGCCCCGGGACAGTCGCTCTCTGGGGCCAACGTCCTGACTTTC. Encoded protein: CASSLAPGQSLSGANVLTF.

This clonotype was recorded many times. The V call is TRBV28, the J call TRBJ2-1, with D tentatively TRBD1 (6 bases). The CDR3 spans 14 residues. V dropped 8 bases and J dropped 0 bases, with 11 bases sitting between them. In germline, CDR1 is MDHEN, CDR2 SYDVKM. This CDR3 reads CASLQGSSYNEQFF. The CDR3 bases are TGTGCCAGCCTCCAGGGGAGCTCCTACAATGAGCAGTTCTTC. The whole variable domain, filled in from reference TRBV28 and TRBJ2-1, reads DVKVTQSSRYLVKRTGEKVFLECVQDMDHENMFWYRQDPGLGLRLIYFSYDVKMKEKGDIPEGYSVSREKKERFSLILESASTNQTSMYLCASLQGSSYNEQFFGPGTRLTVL.

This clonotype has just a few counts. The chain joins TRBV7-6 to TRBJ2-5; TRBD2 matches 8 bases. Germline loops: CDR1 SGHVS, CDR2 FNYEAQ. The CDR3 is 13 residues long. The junction had 10 bases not matched to a gene; V was cut back by 8 bases and J by 8 bases. The CDR3 nucleotides are TGTGCCAGCGAAATCGGAGCGGGAGTTACCCAGTACTTC. It is translated as CASEIGAGVTQYF.

The table lists this clonotype with many counts. V is TRBV14 and J is TRBJ2-5; D may be TRBD1 or TRBD2 (6 bases each). Germline assignment: CDR1 SGHDN and CDR2 FVKESK. V was cut by 0 bases and J by 5 bases, with 16 bases left in between. The CDR3 runs 16 residues. The CDR3 sequence: CASSQERDTVLETQYF. CDR3 DNA: TGTGCCAGCAGCCAAGAGCGGGACACGGTTTTGGAGACCCAGTACTTC.

This clonotype was found many times. The chain combines TRBV7-6 with TRBJ2-1; D unresolved. The V gene lost 1 base and the J gene lost 6 bases, with 13 bases spanning the gap. This CDR3 has 15 residues. Germline lookup yields CDR1 SGHVS and CDR2 FNYEAQ. The CDR3 sequence is CASSLGGVGSNEQFF. CDR3 sequence (DNA): TGTGCCAGCAGCTTAGGAGGAGTTGGCTCCAATGAGCAGTTCTTC. Based on the CDR3 plus reference TRBV7-6 and TRBJ2-1, the full variable domain is GAGVSQSPRYKVTKRGQDVALRCDPISGHVSLYWYRQALGQGPEFLTYFNYEAQQDKSGLPNDRFSAERPEGSISTLTIQRTEQRDSAMYRCASSLGGVGSNEQFFGPGTRLTVL.